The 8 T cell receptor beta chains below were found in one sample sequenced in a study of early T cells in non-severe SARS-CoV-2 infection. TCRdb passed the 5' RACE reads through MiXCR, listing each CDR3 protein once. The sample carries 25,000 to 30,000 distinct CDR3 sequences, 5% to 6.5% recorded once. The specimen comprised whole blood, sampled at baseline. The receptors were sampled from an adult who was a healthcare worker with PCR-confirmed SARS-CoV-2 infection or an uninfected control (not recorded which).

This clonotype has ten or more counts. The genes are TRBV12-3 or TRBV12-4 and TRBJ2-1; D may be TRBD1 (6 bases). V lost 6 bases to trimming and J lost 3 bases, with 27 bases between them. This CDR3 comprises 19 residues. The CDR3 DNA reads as TGTGCCAGCAGCCACGACGGGACACCTAACCCTCCCCTCTACAATGAGCAGTTCTTC. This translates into CASSHDGTPNPPLYNEQFF.

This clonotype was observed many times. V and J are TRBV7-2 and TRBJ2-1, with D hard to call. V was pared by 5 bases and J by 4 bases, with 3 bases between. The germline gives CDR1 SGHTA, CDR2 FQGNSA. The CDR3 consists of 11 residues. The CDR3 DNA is TGTGCCAGCAGCGCTTACAATGAGCAGTTCTTC. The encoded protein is CASSAYNEQFF. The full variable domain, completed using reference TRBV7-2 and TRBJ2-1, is GAGVSQSPSNKVTEKGKDVELRCDPISGHTALYWYRQSLGQGLEFLIYFQGNSAPDKSGLPSDRFSAERTGGSVSTLTIQRTQQEDSAVYLCASSAYNEQFFGPGTRLTVL.

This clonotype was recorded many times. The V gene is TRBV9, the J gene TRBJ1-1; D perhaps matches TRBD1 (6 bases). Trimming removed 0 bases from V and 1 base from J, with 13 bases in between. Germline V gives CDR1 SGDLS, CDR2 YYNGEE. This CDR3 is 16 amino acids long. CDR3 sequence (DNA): TGTGCCAGCAGCGTAGGAGGGGGACTGACGAACACTGAAGCTTTCTTT. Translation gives CASSVGGGLTNTEAFF.

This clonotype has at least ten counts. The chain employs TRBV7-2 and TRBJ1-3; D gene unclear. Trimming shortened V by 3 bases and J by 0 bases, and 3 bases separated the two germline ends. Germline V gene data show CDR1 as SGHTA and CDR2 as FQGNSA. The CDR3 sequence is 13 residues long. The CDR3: CASSFGSGNTIYF. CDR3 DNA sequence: TGTGCCAGCAGCTTTGGCTCTGGAAACACCATATATTTT.

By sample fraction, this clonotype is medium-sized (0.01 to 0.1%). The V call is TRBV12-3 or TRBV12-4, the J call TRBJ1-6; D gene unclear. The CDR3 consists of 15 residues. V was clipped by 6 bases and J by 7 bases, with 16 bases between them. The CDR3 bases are TGTGCCAGCAGGGAGGAGGTGGGAGGGAATTCACCCCTCCACTTT. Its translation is CASREEVGGNSPLHF.

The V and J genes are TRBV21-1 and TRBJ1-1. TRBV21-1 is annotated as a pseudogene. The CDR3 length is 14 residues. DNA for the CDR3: TGTGCCAGCAGGGAGGGCCCCCCCGACACTGAAGCTTTCTTT. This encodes CASREGPPDTEAFF.

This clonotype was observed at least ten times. CDR3 region: CATTDFNQPQHF. The CDR3, as DNA: TGTGCCACAACAGATTTCAATCAGCCCCAGCATTTT. This sequence joins TRBV19 and TRBJ1-5; D gene unclear. Trimming pared 10 bases from V and 3 bases from J, leaving 10 bases between. The CDR3 spans 12 residues. Germline CDR1 LNHDA, CDR2 SQIVND (reference sequence).

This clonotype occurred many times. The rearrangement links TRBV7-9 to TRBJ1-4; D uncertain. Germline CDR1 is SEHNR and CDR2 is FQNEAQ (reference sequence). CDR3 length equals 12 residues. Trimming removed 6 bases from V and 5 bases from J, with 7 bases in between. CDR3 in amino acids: CASRRENEKLFF. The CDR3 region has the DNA TGTGCCAGCAGAAGGGAAAATGAAAAACTGTTTTTT.